Shown below are 25 T cell receptor beta chains from a single sample sequenced in a study of cytomegalovirus exposure and HLA in healthy donors. Sequenced by immunoSEQ multiplex PCR; TCRdb stores in-frame clones only, minus some. The data show around 300,000 clones, roughly 90% seen once. The material sequenced was PBMCs. These receptors were collected from a woman under 30 in good health and CMV-seronegative.

The chain couples TRBV27 to TRBJ2-3; 7 bases are shared with TRBD2. This CDR3 has 16 amino acids. V lost 7 bases and J lost 0; bases outside the gene matches: 10. Germline loops: CDR1 MNHEY, CDR2 SMNVEV (reference sequence). The CDR3 coding sequence is TGTGCCAGCATCGGGTTAGCTAGCGGTAGCACAGATACGCAGTATTTT. Translated, it gives CASIGLASGSTDTQYF.

The chain carries TRBV7-2 and TRBJ1-5, with TRBD1 identical over 9 bases. V trimming: 1 base; J trimming: 7 bases; junction bases outside the gene matches: 11. The germline CDR1 and CDR2 sequences are SGHTA and FQGNSA. The CDR3 totals 17 residues. CDR3 sequence: CASSLVPPGQGMQPQHF. In DNA form, the CDR3 reads TGTGCCAGCAGCTTAGTGCCCCCGGGACAGGGCATGCAGCCCCAGCATTTT.

The chain employs TRBV11-2 and TRBJ2-1, with TRBD2 matching 11 bases. Germline CDR1 and CDR2: SGHAT and FQNNGV. Unmatched junction bases numbered 10, after V lost 4 bases and J lost 8 bases. This CDR3 has 16 amino acids. This CDR3 reads CASSSYSGRAGYEQFF. CDR3 nucleotides: TGTGCCAGCAGCTCTTATAGCGGGAGGGCCGGATATGAGCAGTTCTTC.

The genes are TRBV6-6 and TRBJ1-5; 7 bases align to TRBD1. Germline CDR1 and CDR2: MNHNY and SVGAGI (reference sequence). V trimming: 6 bases; J trimming: 8 bases; junction bases outside the gene matches: 4. The CDR3 loop spans 12 amino acids. The CDR3 sequence is CASRTGVEPQHF. The CDR3 DNA reads TGTGCCAGCAGAACAGGGGTAGAGCCCCAGCATTTT.

The chain has TRBV5-1 and TRBJ2-7; 7 bases map to TRBD1. CDR1 SGHRS and CDR2 YFSETQ come from the germline V gene. The CDR3 covers 14 residues. J lost 0 bases, V lost 4 bases, and 4 bases had no gene match. DNA for the CDR3: TGCGCCAGCAGCCCCGGGACAGCCTCCTACGAGCAGTACTTC. This encodes CASSPGTASYEQYF.

This clone was seen just once. The chain combines TRBV25-1 with TRBJ1-6; TRBD1 matches 7 bases. Trimming cost V 5 bases and J 3 bases; bases outside gene matches: 4. From germline, CDR1 is MGHDK and CDR2 SYGVNS. The CDR3 totals 15 residues. Written as DNA, the CDR3 is TGTGCCAGCAGTCCGGGGACAGTCTATAATTCACCCCTCCACTTT. It translates to CASSPGTVYNSPLHF.

This clone was detected once. The chain carries TRBV28 and TRBJ1-2, with 8 positions matching TRBD1. The J segment lost 5 bases and the V segment lost 3 bases, leaving 20 bases of the junction unmatched. The germline V gene has CDR1 MDHEN and CDR2 SYDVKM. The CDR3 has 19 amino acids. CDR3 region: CASSFWPIGRTGSYYGYTF. The CDR3 nucleotides read TGTGCCAGCAGTTTCTGGCCCATTGGACGGACAGGGAGTTATTATGGCTACACCTTC.

The chain has TRBV14 and TRBJ1-1; D unclear. The CDR3 has 15 amino acids. V lost 3 bases, J lost 6 bases, and 17 bases lay in between. Germline CDR1 SGHDN, CDR2 FVKESK. The CDR3 is CASSQHHAVSAEAFF. The CDR3 DNA reads as TGTGCCAGCAGCCAGCATCATGCGGTTAGCGCTGAAGCTTTCTTT.

The chain has TRBV18 and TRBJ2-6, with 7 bases matching TRBD1. V shed 3 bases and J 0 bases; nucleotides not matched to a gene: 5. The CDR3 has 17 amino acids. Germline V gene sequence: CDR1 KGHSH, CDR2 LQKENI. The CDR3 protein is CASSPAGGNSGANVLTF. The CDR3 DNA follows: TGTGCCAGCTCACCCGCAGGGGGAAACTCTGGGGCCAACGTCCTGACTTTC.

This clone appeared a few times. The V call is TRBV5-6, the J call TRBJ1-2; tentative D call: TRBD1 (6 bases). This CDR3 has 15 amino acids. In germline, CDR1 is SGHDT, CDR2 YYEEEE. V lost 4 bases to trimming and J lost 4 bases, with 17 bases between them. The CDR3 DNA follows: TGTGCCAGCAGCCCCGGCGGGGGGCAGGGCTATGGCTACACCTTC. It yields the protein CASSPGGGQGYGYTF.

The chain employs TRBV9 and TRBJ1-6, with D maybe TRBD1 (5 bases). Germline V gene data show CDR1 as SGDLS and CDR2 as YYNGEE. This CDR3 contains 13 residues. With 3 bases removed from V and 14 bases from J, the gap between germline ends came to 15 bases. As DNA, the CDR3 is TGTGCCAGCAGCGGCGGGGCCCCTGTGTCCCTCCACTTT. Residues: CASSGGAPVSLHF.

The V call is TRBV11-2, the J call TRBJ2-1; 14 nucleotides line up with TRBD2. Germline V gene data show CDR1 as SGHAT and CDR2 as FQNNGV. V was clipped by 5 bases and J by 4 bases; unmatched bases: 4. The CDR3 is made up of 16 amino acids. The DNA of the CDR3 is TGTGCCAGCAGCCTGGGACTAGCGGGAGTTTACAATGAGCAGTTCTTC. This sequence encodes CASSLGLAGVYNEQFF.

This rearrangement joins TRBV5-4 to TRBJ1-1; 10 positions agree with TRBD1. The V segment lost 3 bases and the J segment 4 bases; nucleotides outside the gene matches: 6. From germline, CDR1 is SGHNT and CDR2 YYREEE (reference sequence). The CDR3 length is 15 residues. The CDR3 DNA sequence: TGTGCCAGCAGCTCGCGACAGGGGGCGCGCACTGAAGCTTTCTTT. Translated, it gives CASSSRQGARTEAFF.

With respect to this clone: A read error is possible here, since a much larger clone lies one base away. The CDR3 is CASSLTSGTYEQYF. The CDR3 DNA follows: TGTGCCAGCAGCTTAACTAGCGGGACCTACGAGCAGTACTTC. The chain employs TRBV7-6 and TRBJ2-7; TRBD2 matches at 10 bases. Germline CDR1 and CDR2: SGHVS and FNYEAQ. CDR3 length: 14 residues. The V gene end was trimmed by 2 bases and the J gene end by 2 bases; junction bases not matched to a gene: 0.

The rearrangement joins TRBV9 to TRBJ2-3; D is perhaps TRBD2 (5 bases). V was clipped by 0 bases and J by 5 bases, with 13 bases between them. Germline CDR1 SGDLS, CDR2 YYNGEE. The CDR3 totals 15 residues. The CDR3, as DNA: TGTGCCAGCAGCGTAGCCTCTAGCTTCCAAGATACGCAGTATTTT. It is translated as CASSVASSFQDTQYF.

The V and J genes are TRBV28 and TRBJ2-7; D uncertain. CDR1 and CDR2 from the germline V gene are MDHEN and SYDVKM. The CDR3 loop spans 11 amino acids. The V end was cut by 3 bases, the J end by 6 bases, with 6 bases between. CDR3 sequence reads: CASSLETEQYF. CDR3 sequence (DNA): TGTGCCAGCAGTTTGGAGACCGAGCAGTACTTC.

V is TRBV27 and J is TRBJ2-1; a possible D gene is TRBD2 (5 bases). Germline CDR1 reads MNHEY; CDR2 reads SMNVEV (reference sequence). Trimming removed 0 bases from V and 8 bases from J, with 8 bases in between. The CDR3 contains 13 residues. The chain's CDR3 is CASSLSGEYEQFF. The CDR3 DNA reads as TGTGCCAGCAGTTTATCCGGGGAGTATGAGCAGTTCTTC.

This chain joins TRBV5-1 and TRBJ2-3; 13 bases agree with TRBD2. The CDR3 runs 15 residues. With 5 bases clipped from V and 5 bases from J, the junction kept 5 bases outside the gene matches. CDR1 and CDR2 from the germline V gene are SGHRS and YFSETQ. CDR3 bases: TGCGCCAGCAGGTTAACTAGCGGGAGGGTAGATACGCAGTATTTT. It is translated as CASRLTSGRVDTQYF.

The chain joins TRBV28 to TRBJ2-7, with D unresolved. CDR3 length: 13 amino acids. Germline V CDR1 and CDR2: MDHEN, SYDVKM. V was cut by 5 bases and J by 6 bases, with 14 bases left in between. The DNA of the CDR3 is TGTGCCAGCAGTCACCTCCTAAGCTCCGAGCAGTACTTC. Protein product: CASSHLLSSEQYF.

The chain uses TRBV4-1 and TRBJ2-2; 13 bases are shared with TRBD2. Germline CDR1 and CDR2: MGHRA and YSYEKL. V was pared by 4 bases and J by 3 bases, with 8 bases of the junction left unmatched. The CDR3 length is 18 residues. The CDR3 reads CASSPGRTSGRDTGELFF. The CDR3 nucleotides read TGCGCCAGCAGCCCCGGGCGCACTAGCGGGAGGGACACCGGGGAGCTGTTTTTT.

V is TRBV5-6 and J is TRBJ2-3, with a tentative D call TRBD2 (5 bases). V lost 3 bases and J 2 bases, leaving 16 bases between the germline ends. Germline assignment: CDR1 SGHDT and CDR2 YYEEEE. The CDR3 runs 16 residues. The CDR3 sequence is CASSWRTRASTDTQYF. The CDR3 DNA reads as TGTGCCAGCAGCTGGCGGACTCGAGCCTCCACAGATACGCAGTATTTT.

The J gene is TRBJ2-3, the V gene TRBV25-1; 12 bases are a match to TRBD2. CDR1 is MGHDK, CDR2 SYGVNS, per germline. This CDR3 region has 18 residues. The trim removed 8 bases at V and 4 bases at J, leaving 16 bases unmatched. The CDR3 is CASETSGGPPVGSDTQYF. The CDR3 DNA reads as TGTGCCAGCGAGACTAGCGGGGGCCCCCCTGTTGGGTCAGATACGCAGTATTTT.

This clone showed up just a few times. Other DNA sequences in the same sample also yield this CDR3. The V and J genes are TRBV9 and TRBJ1-2; the D gene is possibly TRBD1 (6 bases). Trimming pared 4 bases from V and 4 bases from J, leaving 14 bases between. This CDR3 is 14 amino acids long. CDR1 and CDR2 (germline): SGDLS, YYNGEE. As DNA, the CDR3 is TGTGCCAGCAGCCCACTCGGACAGTCCTATGGCTACACCTTC. It encodes CASSPLGQSYGYTF.

The CDR3 coding sequence is TGTGCCAGCAGTGTAACAGGGGGTGCCTACGAGCAGTACTTC. It encodes CASSVTGGAYEQYF. This chain links TRBV28 with TRBJ2-7, with TRBD1 identical over 8 bases. Germline CDR1 and CDR2: MDHEN and SYDVKM. J lost 2 bases, V lost 5 bases, and 5 bases had no gene match. The CDR3 runs to 14 residues.

The count of this clone is one. The chain recombines TRBV5-6 with TRBJ1-4, with 7 positions matching TRBD1. Germline CDR1 SGHDT, CDR2 YYEEEE. The CDR3 is 17 residues long. Losses at the gene ends were 0 bases for V and 4 bases for J; bases not matched to a gene: 9. CDR3 bases: TGTGCCAGCAGCTTGGAAGGGATGAGGGGGCTTAATGAAAAACTGTTTTTT. Protein: CASSLEGMRGLNEKLFF.